The rows below give T cell receptor beta chains drawn from one sample of a study of naive and memory T cell subsets. TCRdb reprocessed the UMI-ligation and nested PCR reads via MiXCR and lists one record per CDR3 protein. The data hold around 14,000 distinct CDR3 sequences, with 4% to 6.5% observed a single time. Sequenced material: skin, taken from a tuberculin skin test site. The receptors were sampled from an adult in good health. The CDR3 runs from the conserved cysteine through the conserved F or W. A D gene is named only where the DNA matches it firmly. Clone size appears in some rows only: once, few, many, or a class for an expanded clone.

v_gene: TRBV20-1; abundance: many; d_gene: -; j_gene: TRBJ1-5; CDR3aa: CSAKKGEGQPQHF; CDR3nt: TGCAGTGCTAAGAAGGGGGAGGGACAGCCCCAGCATTTT
v_gene: TRBV2; abundance: many; d_gene: -; j_gene: TRBJ2-2; CDR3aa: CASKETGELFF; CDR3nt: TGTGCCAGCAAGGAAACCGGGGAGCTGTTTTTT
v_gene: TRBV7-9; abundance: many; d_gene: TRBD1; j_gene: TRBJ1-2; CDR3aa: CASSLGDRASYGYTF; CDR3nt: TGTGCCAGCAGCTTAGGGGACAGGGCTAGCTATGGCTACACCTTC
v_gene: TRBV27; abundance: medium-sized; d_gene: -; j_gene: TRBJ1-5; CDR3aa: CATSSTGMSNQPQHF; CDR3nt: TGTGCCACCTCCTCTACAGGGATGAGCAATCAGCCCCAGCATTTT
v_gene: TRBV10-3; abundance: medium-sized; d_gene: -; j_gene: TRBJ1-5; CDR3aa: CAISEKGRQPQHF; CDR3nt: TGTGCCATCAGTGAGAAGGGCAGGCAGCCCCAGCATTTT
v_gene: TRBV11-2; abundance: medium-sized; d_gene: -; j_gene: TRBJ2-3; CDR3aa: CASSSYHRSTDTQYF; CDR3nt: TGTGCCAGCAGCTCATATCACAGGAGCACAGATACGCAGTATTTT
v_gene: TRBV12-3/TRBV12-4; abundance: many; d_gene: -; j_gene: TRBJ1-5; CDR3aa: CASSRGPSNQPQHF; CDR3nt: TGTGCCAGCAGCCGGGGACCTTCTAATCAGCCCCAGCATTTT
v_gene: TRBV7-2; abundance: many; d_gene: -; j_gene: TRBJ2-3; CDR3aa: CASSRGRSSTDTQYF; CDR3nt: TGTGCCAGCAGCCGCGGACGCTCCTCCACAGATACGCAGTATTTT
v_gene: TRBV7-3; abundance: -; d_gene: TRBD1; j_gene: TRBJ1-1; CDR3aa: CASSSGTGAKAFF; CDR3nt: TGTGCCAGCAGCTCAGGGACAGGGGCTAAAGCTTTCTTT
v_gene: TRBV12-3/TRBV12-4; abundance: -; d_gene: -; j_gene: TRBJ1-1; CDR3aa: CASSLPPGLTGAFF; CDR3nt: TGTGCCAGCAGTTTACCCCCGGGGCTGACAGGAGCTTTCTTT
v_gene: TRBV6-6; abundance: -; d_gene: -; j_gene: TRBJ1-2; CDR3aa: CASSLDTLEGYTF; CDR3nt: TGTGCCAGCAGTTTAGACACCCTGGAGGGCTACACCTTC
v_gene: TRBV27; abundance: once; d_gene: -; j_gene: TRBJ1-1; CDR3aa: CASSITANTEAFF; CDR3nt: TGTGCCAGCAGTATCACAGCGAACACTGAAGCTTTCTTT
v_gene: TRBV19; abundance: many; d_gene: TRBD1; j_gene: TRBJ1-6; CDR3aa: CASSSRDSGSYNSPLHF; CDR3nt: TGTGCCAGTAGTTCCCGGGACAGCGGCTCCTATAATTCACCCCTCCACTTT
v_gene: TRBV6-2/TRBV6-3; abundance: -; d_gene: -; j_gene: TRBJ1-3; CDR3aa: CASWRGNSGNTIYF; CDR3nt: TGTGCCAGCTGGAGGGGGAACTCTGGAAACACCATATATTTT
v_gene: TRBV28; abundance: many; d_gene: -; j_gene: TRBJ1-1; CDR3aa: CASSLGGARNTEAFF; CDR3nt: TGTGCCAGCAGTTTAGGAGGGGCGCGAAACACTGAAGCTTTCTTT
v_gene: TRBV6-2/TRBV6-3; abundance: many; d_gene: -; j_gene: TRBJ1-5; CDR3aa: CASSRGWTSNQPQHF; CDR3nt: TGTGCCAGCTCTCGTGGGTGGACAAGCAATCAGCCCCAGCATTTT
v_gene: TRBV18; abundance: medium-sized; d_gene: -; j_gene: TRBJ2-7; CDR3aa: CASSPPSREQYF; CDR3nt: TGTGCCAGCTCACCACCTTCGCGCGAGCAGTACTTC
v_gene: TRBV4-1; abundance: medium-sized; d_gene: TRBD1; j_gene: TRBJ2-7; CDR3aa: CASSQDLRTGATYEQYF; CDR3nt: TGCGCCAGCAGCCAAGATTTGCGGACAGGGGCAACCTACGAGCAGTACTTC
v_gene: TRBV7-9; abundance: many; d_gene: -; j_gene: TRBJ1-1; CDR3aa: CASRLGTQGWGNTEAFF; CDR3nt: TGTGCCAGCAGATTAGGGACTCAGGGTTGGGGGAACACTGAAGCTTTCTTT
v_gene: TRBV6-6; abundance: many; d_gene: -; j_gene: TRBJ1-5; CDR3aa: CASSSRGQPQHF; CDR3nt: TGTGCCAGCAGTTCTCGAGGTCAGCCCCAGCATTTT
v_gene: TRBV4-3; abundance: medium-sized; d_gene: -; j_gene: TRBJ1-1; CDR3aa: CASSRKQGIAEAFF; CDR3nt: TGCGCCAGCAGTCGAAAGCAGGGGATCGCTGAAGCTTTCTTT
v_gene: TRBV6-2/TRBV6-3; abundance: many; d_gene: -; j_gene: TRBJ2-2; CDR3aa: CASSYNPGVPNTGELFF; CDR3nt: TGTGCCAGCAGTTATAATCCGGGGGTGCCGAACACCGGGGAGCTGTTTTTT
v_gene: TRBV6-7; abundance: -; d_gene: -; j_gene: TRBJ2-5; CDR3aa: CASSCQETQYF; CDR3nt: TGTGCCAGCAGTTGTCAAGAGACCCAGTACTTC
v_gene: TRBV10-3; abundance: many; d_gene: -; j_gene: TRBJ2-7; CDR3aa: CAISDQNRAHRPYEQYF; CDR3nt: TGTGCCATCAGTGACCAGAACCGGGCTCACCGTCCCTACGAGCAGTACTTC
v_gene: TRBV28; abundance: many; d_gene: -; j_gene: TRBJ1-4; CDR3aa: CASSFDQRTTNEKLFF; CDR3nt: TGTGCCAGCAGTTTTGATCAGAGAACAACTAATGAAAAACTGTTTTTT
v_gene: TRBV27; abundance: -; d_gene: -; j_gene: TRBJ1-6; CDR3aa: CASSLTGSPLHF; CDR3nt: TGTGCCAGCAGTTTGACCGGATCACCCCTCCACTTT
v_gene: TRBV20-1; abundance: many; d_gene: -; j_gene: TRBJ2-7; CDR3aa: CSARGPPTYEQYF; CDR3nt: TGCAGTGCTCGGGGACCTCCGACCTACGAGCAGTACTTC
v_gene: TRBV5-6; abundance: many; d_gene: TRBD2; j_gene: TRBJ2-1; CDR3aa: CASSLVPLSSGGGGEQFF; CDR3nt: TGTGCCAGCAGCTTGGTCCCCCTGAGTAGCGGGGGAGGGGGTGAGCAGTTCTTC
v_gene: TRBV6-2/TRBV6-3; abundance: -; d_gene: TRBD2; j_gene: TRBJ2-3; CDR3aa: CASTPGGSKKDTQYF; CDR3nt: TGTGCCAGCACGCCAGGCGGGAGCAAAAAAGATACGCAGTATTTT
v_gene: TRBV3-1; abundance: many; d_gene: TRBD2; j_gene: TRBJ2-3; CDR3aa: CASSQGTSGIGDTQYF; CDR3nt: TGTGCCAGCAGCCAAGGGACTAGCGGGATCGGGGATACGCAGTATTTT
v_gene: TRBV20-1; abundance: many; d_gene: TRBD1; j_gene: TRBJ1-1; CDR3aa: CSARTRQGLNTEAFF; CDR3nt: TGCAGTGCTAGAACCCGACAGGGTTTGAACACTGAAGCTTTCTTT
v_gene: TRBV7-2; abundance: many; d_gene: TRBD1; j_gene: TRBJ1-2; CDR3aa: CASSLNQGANYGYTF; CDR3nt: TGTGCCAGCAGCTTAAATCAGGGGGCCAACTATGGCTACACCTTC
v_gene: TRBV7-2; abundance: -; d_gene: TRBD2; j_gene: TRBJ2-5; CDR3aa: CASSKTSGAGEETQYF; CDR3nt: TGTGCCAGCAGCAAGACTAGCGGGGCGGGGGAAGAGACCCAGTACTTC
v_gene: TRBV20-1; abundance: medium-sized; d_gene: TRBD2; j_gene: TRBJ2-1; CDR3aa: CSARDPGSGRGLLNEQFF; CDR3nt: TGCAGTGCTAGAGATCCCGGATCTGGGCGGGGACTACTCAATGAGCAGTTCTTC
v_gene: TRBV28; abundance: few; d_gene: TRBD1; j_gene: TRBJ1-5; CDR3aa: CASSTGTGYLNSNQPQHF; CDR3nt: TGTGCCAGCAGTACCGGGACAGGGTACCTAAATAGCAATCAGCCCCAGCATTTT
v_gene: TRBV4-3; abundance: few; d_gene: -; j_gene: TRBJ1-1; CDR3aa: CASSLRRANMNTEAFF; CDR3nt: TGCGCCAGCAGCCTTCGACGGGCTAACATGAACACTGAAGCTTTCTTT
v_gene: TRBV4-2; abundance: -; d_gene: TRBD1; j_gene: TRBJ2-7; CDR3aa: CASSQDLLRTGITYEQYF; CDR3nt: TGTGCCAGCAGCCAAGATTTGCTACGGACAGGGATTACCTACGAGCAGTACTTC
v_gene: TRBV27; abundance: many; d_gene: TRBD1; j_gene: TRBJ2-3; CDR3aa: CASRLGRTGFTDTQYF; CDR3nt: TGTGCCAGCAGGCTTGGCCGGACAGGTTTCACAGATACGCAGTATTTT
v_gene: TRBV20-1; abundance: many; d_gene: TRBD1; j_gene: TRBJ1-4; CDR3aa: CSATQGAIRGEKLFF; CDR3nt: TGCAGTGCTACACAGGGGGCGATCAGGGGGGAAAAACTGTTTTTT
v_gene: TRBV5-1; abundance: many; d_gene: -; j_gene: TRBJ2-5; CDR3aa: CASNLWGGKETQYF; CDR3nt: TGCGCCAGCAACCTGTGGGGGGGCAAAGAGACCCAGTACTTC
v_gene: TRBV20-1; abundance: many; d_gene: -; j_gene: TRBJ2-1; CDR3aa: CSAPISQPPVF; CDR3nt: TGCAGTGCCCCTATTAGCCAACCCCCAGTCTTC
v_gene: TRBV30; abundance: large; d_gene: TRBD2; j_gene: TRBJ2-5; CDR3aa: CAWCGLAGPGETQYF; CDR3nt: TGTGCCTGGTGCGGACTAGCGGGTCCTGGAGAGACCCAGTACTTC
v_gene: TRBV29-1; abundance: medium-sized; d_gene: TRBD2; j_gene: TRBJ2-2; CDR3aa: CSATGLAGFTGELFF; CDR3nt: TGCAGCGCCACGGGACTAGCGGGGTTCACCGGGGAGCTGTTTTTT
v_gene: TRBV11-3; abundance: many; d_gene: -; j_gene: TRBJ2-5; CDR3aa: CASSRLGGEETQYF; CDR3nt: TGTGCCAGCAGCCGCCTCGGGGGAGAAGAGACCCAGTACTTC
v_gene: TRBV7-9; abundance: medium-sized; d_gene: -; j_gene: TRBJ2-3; CDR3aa: CASSLAGGIIADTQYF; CDR3nt: TGTGCCAGCAGCTTAGCAGGGGGAATCATAGCAGATACGCAGTATTTT
v_gene: TRBV11-2; abundance: many; d_gene: TRBD2; j_gene: TRBJ2-1; CDR3aa: CASSSRGAHNEQFF; CDR3nt: TGTGCCAGCAGCTCGCGGGGGGCTCACAATGAGCAGTTCTTC
v_gene: TRBV4-2; abundance: -; d_gene: -; j_gene: TRBJ1-1; CDR3aa: CASSQVDGRDTEAFF; CDR3nt: TGTGCCAGCAGCCAGGTCGACGGGCGGGACACTGAAGCTTTCTTT
v_gene: TRBV12-3/TRBV12-4; abundance: medium-sized; d_gene: -; j_gene: TRBJ2-5; CDR3aa: CASSRGADETQYF; CDR3nt: TGTGCCAGCAGTAGGGGCGCGGACGAGACCCAGTACTTC
v_gene: TRBV19; abundance: few; d_gene: -; j_gene: TRBJ1-2; CDR3aa: CASSEQVGGYTF; CDR3nt: TGTGCCAGTAGTGAGCAGGTTGGAGGCTACACCTTC
v_gene: TRBV7-3; abundance: medium-sized; d_gene: -; j_gene: TRBJ2-6; CDR3aa: CASSLAGVGANVLTF; CDR3nt: TGTGCCAGCAGCTTAGCAGGGGTTGGGGCCAACGTCCTGACTTTC
v_gene: TRBV20-1; abundance: medium-sized; d_gene: -; j_gene: TRBJ2-6; CDR3aa: CSASRPGVSGANVLTF; CDR3nt: TGCAGTGCTAGTCGACCTGGAGTCTCTGGGGCCAACGTCCTGACTTTC
v_gene: TRBV28; abundance: few; d_gene: -; j_gene: TRBJ1-3; CDR3aa: CASSSPRGGAQNTIYF; CDR3nt: TGTGCCAGCAGTTCCCCTCGCGGGGGCGCCCAGAACACCATATATTTT
v_gene: TRBV5-1; abundance: -; d_gene: -; j_gene: TRBJ2-1; CDR3aa: CASSLGDRGNEQFF; CDR3nt: TGCGCCAGCAGCTTGGGGGACCGTGGCAATGAGCAGTTCTTC
v_gene: TRBV13; abundance: -; d_gene: -; j_gene: TRBJ2-7; CDR3aa: CASSTSRDTASGEQYF; CDR3nt: TGTGCCAGCAGCACAAGCCGGGATACAGCTTCTGGGGAGCAGTACTTC
v_gene: TRBV12-3/TRBV12-4; abundance: many; d_gene: -; j_gene: TRBJ1-1; CDR3aa: CASIPRHNTEAFF; CDR3nt: TGTGCCAGCATCCCAAGGCATAACACTGAAGCTTTCTTT
v_gene: TRBV11-2; abundance: many; d_gene: TRBD1; j_gene: TRBJ1-1; CDR3aa: CASSPRTGSMNTEAFF; CDR3nt: TGTGCCAGCAGCCCAAGGACAGGGTCCATGAACACTGAAGCTTTCTTT
v_gene: TRBV4-3; abundance: many; d_gene: -; j_gene: TRBJ1-5; CDR3aa: CASSQEKDQPQHF; CDR3nt: TGCGCCAGCAGCCAAGAAAAGGATCAGCCCCAGCATTTT
v_gene: TRBV10-3; abundance: few; d_gene: TRBD1; j_gene: TRBJ2-1; CDR3aa: CAISGQGRGEQFF; CDR3nt: TGTGCCATCAGTGGACAGGGCAGAGGTGAGCAGTTCTTC
v_gene: TRBV18; abundance: few; d_gene: -; j_gene: TRBJ2-1; CDR3aa: CASSTDTPGNEQFF; CDR3nt: TGTGCCAGCTCAACCGACACCCCGGGGAATGAGCAGTTCTTC
v_gene: TRBV7-9; abundance: medium-sized; d_gene: -; j_gene: TRBJ2-7; CDR3aa: CASSRNTEEDEQYF; CDR3nt: TGTGCCAGCAGCCGCAACACGGAGGAGGACGAGCAGTACTTC